The rows below give T cell receptor beta chains drawn from one sample of a study of blood T cell repertoires in COVID-19. Produced via immunoSEQ multiplex PCR; TCRdb's table is partial and in-frame only. The table includes fewer than 180,000 clones, roughly 90% detected once. Sequenced sample: peripheral blood. The receptor source for this set is a woman in her sixties with active or convalescent COVID-19. Each CDR3 is given without its conserved first and last residue. The order of the fields is CDR3 protein, J gene, V gene.

ASSPGQPSSGNTIY TRBJ1-3 TRBV5-1
ASSYPQTGVETQY TRBJ2-5 TRBV6-2/TRBV6-3
ASRRDSSNQPQH TRBJ1-5 TRBV5-8
ASSLGGSIDTGELF TRBJ2-2 TRBV11-2
ASSLAGYVETQY TRBJ2-5 TRBV11-2
ASSRQLEAF TRBJ1-1 TRBV7-2
ASSPPGDWGRGEAF TRBJ1-1 TRBV6-2/TRBV6-3
AIRSGTGADTQY TRBJ2-3 TRBV10-3
ASSSGGAGYT TRBJ1-2 TRBV5-4
ATSDPDRGYT TRBJ1-2 TRBV24-1
ASSFDRPGDEKLF TRBJ1-4 TRBV6-2/TRBV6-3